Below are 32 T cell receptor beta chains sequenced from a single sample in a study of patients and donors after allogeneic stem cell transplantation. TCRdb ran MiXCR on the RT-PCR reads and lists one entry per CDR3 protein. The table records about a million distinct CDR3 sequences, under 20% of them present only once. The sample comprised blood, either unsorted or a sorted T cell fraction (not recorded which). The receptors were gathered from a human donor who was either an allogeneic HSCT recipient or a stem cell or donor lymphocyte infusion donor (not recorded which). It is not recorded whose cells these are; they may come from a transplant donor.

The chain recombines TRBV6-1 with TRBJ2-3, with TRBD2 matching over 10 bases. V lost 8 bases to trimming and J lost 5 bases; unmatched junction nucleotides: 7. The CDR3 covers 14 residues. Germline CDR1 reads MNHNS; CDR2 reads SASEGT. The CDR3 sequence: CASPRAGGQDTQYF. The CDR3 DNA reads TGTGCCAGCCCCCGAGCGGGGGGGCAAGATACGCAGTATTTT.

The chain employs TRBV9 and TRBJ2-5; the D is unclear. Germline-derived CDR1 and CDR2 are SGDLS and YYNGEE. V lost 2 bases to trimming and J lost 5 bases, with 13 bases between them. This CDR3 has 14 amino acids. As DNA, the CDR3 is TGTGCCAGCAGCGTCGATCTGGTGTACGAGACCCAGTACTTC. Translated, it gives CASSVDLVYETQYF.

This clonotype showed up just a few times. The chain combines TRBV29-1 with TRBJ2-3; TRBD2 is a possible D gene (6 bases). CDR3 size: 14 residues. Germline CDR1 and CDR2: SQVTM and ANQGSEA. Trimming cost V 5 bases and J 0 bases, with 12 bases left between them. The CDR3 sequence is CSVSPGGSTDTQYF. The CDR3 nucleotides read TGCAGCGTTAGCCCCGGGGGTAGCACAGATACGCAGTATTTT.

This CDR3 is CAWSAPGRGPSYNEQFF. Written as DNA, the CDR3 is TGTGCCTGGAGTGCCCCAGGTAGGGGGCCTTCCTACAATGAGCAGTTCTTC. This sequence joins TRBV30 and TRBJ2-1; 7 bases map to TRBD1. The germline CDR1 and CDR2 sequences are GTSNPN and SVGIG (reference sequence). The CDR3 consists of 17 residues. The J segment lost 1 base and the V segment lost 1 base, leaving 10 bases of the junction unmatched.

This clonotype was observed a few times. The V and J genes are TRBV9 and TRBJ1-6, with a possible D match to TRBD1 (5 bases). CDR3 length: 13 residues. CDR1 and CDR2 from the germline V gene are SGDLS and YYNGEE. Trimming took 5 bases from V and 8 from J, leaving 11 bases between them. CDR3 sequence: CASRGDGDSPLHF. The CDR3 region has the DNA TGTGCCAGCAGAGGGGACGGAGATTCACCCCTCCACTTT.

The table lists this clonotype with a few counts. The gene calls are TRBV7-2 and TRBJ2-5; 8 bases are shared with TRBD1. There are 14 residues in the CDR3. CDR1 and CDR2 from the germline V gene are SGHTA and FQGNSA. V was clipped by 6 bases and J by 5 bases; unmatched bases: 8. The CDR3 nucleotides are TGTGCCAGCAGTCCGGACAGGGCCTTGGAGACCCAGTACTTC. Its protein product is CASSPDRALETQYF.

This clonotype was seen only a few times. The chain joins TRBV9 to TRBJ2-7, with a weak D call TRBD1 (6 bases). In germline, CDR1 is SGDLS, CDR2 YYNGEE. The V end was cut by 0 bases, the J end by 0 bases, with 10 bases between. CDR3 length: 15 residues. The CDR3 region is CASSVGSDSSYEQYF. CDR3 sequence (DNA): TGTGCCAGCAGCGTAGGGTCGGACAGCTCCTACGAGCAGTACTTC.

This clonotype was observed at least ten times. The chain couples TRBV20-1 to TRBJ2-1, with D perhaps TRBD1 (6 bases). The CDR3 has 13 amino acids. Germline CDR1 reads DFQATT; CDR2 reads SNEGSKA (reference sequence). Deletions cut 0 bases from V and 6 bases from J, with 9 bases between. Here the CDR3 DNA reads TGCAGTGCTAGAGATATGGGGGCCAATGAGCAGTTCTTC. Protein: CSARDMGANEQFF.

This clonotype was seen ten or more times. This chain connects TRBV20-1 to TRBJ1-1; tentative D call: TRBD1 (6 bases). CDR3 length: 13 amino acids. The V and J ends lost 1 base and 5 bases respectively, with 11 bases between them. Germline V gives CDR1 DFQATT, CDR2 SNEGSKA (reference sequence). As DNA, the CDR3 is TGCAGTGCTAGAGGGGGGGCGGGGACTGAAGCTTTCTTT. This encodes CSARGGAGTEAFF.

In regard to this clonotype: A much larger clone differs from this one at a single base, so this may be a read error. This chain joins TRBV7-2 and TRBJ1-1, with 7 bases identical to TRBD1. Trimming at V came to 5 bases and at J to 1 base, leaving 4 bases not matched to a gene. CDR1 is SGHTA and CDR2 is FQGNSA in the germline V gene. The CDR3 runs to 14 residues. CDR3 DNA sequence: TGTGCCAGCAGCCGAGAGGGGGCGAACACTGAAGCTTTCTTT. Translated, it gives CASSREGANTEAFF.

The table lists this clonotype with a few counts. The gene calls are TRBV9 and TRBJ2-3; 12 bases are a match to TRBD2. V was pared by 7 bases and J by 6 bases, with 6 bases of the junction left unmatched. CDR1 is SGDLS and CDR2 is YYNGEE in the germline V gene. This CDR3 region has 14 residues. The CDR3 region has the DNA TGTGCCAGCTGCCAGACTAGCGGGGGTGATACGCAGTATTTT. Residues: CASCQTSGGDTQYF.

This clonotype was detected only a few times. The CDR3, as DNA: TGTGCCAGCAAAGGACAGGGGGAAGGGCCCCAGCATTTT. Residues: CASKGQGEGPQHF. The rearrangement links TRBV6-1 to TRBJ1-5; TRBD1 matches at 10 bases. Germline V lookup: CDR1 MNHNS, CDR2 SASEGT. The CDR3 is 13 residues long. Germline trimming cut 7 bases from V and 9 bases from J; bases unmatched to any gene: 6.

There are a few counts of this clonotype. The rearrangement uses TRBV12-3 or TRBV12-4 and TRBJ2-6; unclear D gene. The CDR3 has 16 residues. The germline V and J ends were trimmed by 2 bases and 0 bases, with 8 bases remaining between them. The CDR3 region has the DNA TGTGCCAGCAGTTTAAGTTGGGACTCTGGGGCCAACGTCCTGACTTTC. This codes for CASSLSWDSGANVLTF.

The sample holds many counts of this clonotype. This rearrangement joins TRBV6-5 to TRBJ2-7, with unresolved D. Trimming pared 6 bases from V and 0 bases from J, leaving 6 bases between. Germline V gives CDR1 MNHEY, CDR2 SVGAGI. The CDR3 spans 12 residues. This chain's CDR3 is CASSRSSYEQYF. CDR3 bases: TGTGCCAGCAGCCGTAGCTCCTACGAGCAGTACTTC.

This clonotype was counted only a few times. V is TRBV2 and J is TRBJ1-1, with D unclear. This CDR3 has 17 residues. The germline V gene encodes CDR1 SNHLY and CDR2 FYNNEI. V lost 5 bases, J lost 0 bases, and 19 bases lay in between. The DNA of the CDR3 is TGTGCCAGCAGTTCGTTTAGTCTCGGGAACATGAACACTGAAGCTTTCTTT. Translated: CASSSFSLGNMNTEAFF.

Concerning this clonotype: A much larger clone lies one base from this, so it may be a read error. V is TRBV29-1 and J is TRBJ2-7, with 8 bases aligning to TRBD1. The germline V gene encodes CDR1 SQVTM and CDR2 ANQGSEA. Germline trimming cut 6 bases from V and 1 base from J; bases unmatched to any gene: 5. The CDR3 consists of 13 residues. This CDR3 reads CSVTTGGSYEQYF. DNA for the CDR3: TGCAGCGTAACTACAGGGGGTTCCTACGAGCAGTACTTC.

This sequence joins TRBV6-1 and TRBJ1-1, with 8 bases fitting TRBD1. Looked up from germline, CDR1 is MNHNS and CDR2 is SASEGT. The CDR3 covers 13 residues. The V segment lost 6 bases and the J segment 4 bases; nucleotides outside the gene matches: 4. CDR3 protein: CASRDRVATEAFF. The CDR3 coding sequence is TGTGCCAGCAGGGACAGGGTGGCCACTGAAGCTTTCTTT.

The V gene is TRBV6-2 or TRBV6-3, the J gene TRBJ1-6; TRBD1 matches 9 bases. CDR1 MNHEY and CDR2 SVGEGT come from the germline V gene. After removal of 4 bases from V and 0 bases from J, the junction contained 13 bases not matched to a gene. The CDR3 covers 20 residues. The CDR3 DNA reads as TGTGCCAGCAGTTCTCTTGCCCCCGGGACAGGGAGCTCCTATAATTCACCCCTCCACTTT. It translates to CASSSLAPGTGSSYNSPLHF.

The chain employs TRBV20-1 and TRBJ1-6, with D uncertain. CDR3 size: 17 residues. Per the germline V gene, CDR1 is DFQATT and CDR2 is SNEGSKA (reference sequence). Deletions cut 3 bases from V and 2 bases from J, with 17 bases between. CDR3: CSARGQRPGAYNSPLHF. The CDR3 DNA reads TGCAGTGCTAGGGGCCAGCGGCCTGGGGCCTATAATTCACCCCTCCACTTT.

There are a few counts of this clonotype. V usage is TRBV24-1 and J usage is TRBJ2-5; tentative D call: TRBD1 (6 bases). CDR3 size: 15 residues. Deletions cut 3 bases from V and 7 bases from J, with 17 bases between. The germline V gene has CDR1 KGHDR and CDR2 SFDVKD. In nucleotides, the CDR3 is TGTGCCACCAGTGATCAAGGGACATTACCGGGGACCCAGTACTTC. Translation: CATSDQGTLPGTQYF.

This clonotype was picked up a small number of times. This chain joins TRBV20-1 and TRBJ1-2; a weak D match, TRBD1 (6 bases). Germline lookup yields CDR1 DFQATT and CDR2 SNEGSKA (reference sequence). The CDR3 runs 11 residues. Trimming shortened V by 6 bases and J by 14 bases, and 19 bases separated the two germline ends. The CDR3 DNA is TGCAGTGCCGCGAACAGGGATGAGGGGACCTTC. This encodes CSAANRDEGTF.

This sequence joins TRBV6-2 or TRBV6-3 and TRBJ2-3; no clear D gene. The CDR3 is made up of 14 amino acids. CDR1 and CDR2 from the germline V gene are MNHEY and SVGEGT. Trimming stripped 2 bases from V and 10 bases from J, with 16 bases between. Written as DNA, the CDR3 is TGTGCCAGCAGTTACGGGCCCCTGGGGTTGTCGCAGTATTTT. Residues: CASSYGPLGLSQYF.

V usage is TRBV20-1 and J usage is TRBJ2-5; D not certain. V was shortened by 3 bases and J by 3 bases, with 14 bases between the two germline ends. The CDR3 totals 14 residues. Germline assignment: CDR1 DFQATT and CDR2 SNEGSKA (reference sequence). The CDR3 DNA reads TGCAGTGCTAGGTACCGAGTATTAAAAGAGACCCAGTACTTC. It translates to CSARYRVLKETQYF.

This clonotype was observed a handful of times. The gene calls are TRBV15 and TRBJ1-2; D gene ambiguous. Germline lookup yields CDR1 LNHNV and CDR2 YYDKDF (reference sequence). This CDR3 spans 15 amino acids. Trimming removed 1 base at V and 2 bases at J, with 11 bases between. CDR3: CATSRALGANYGYTF. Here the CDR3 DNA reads TGTGCCACCAGCAGAGCCTTGGGAGCCAACTATGGCTACACCTTC. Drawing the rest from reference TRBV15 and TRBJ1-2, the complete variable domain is DAMVIQNPRYQVTQFGKPVTLSCSQTLNHNVMYWYQQKSSQAPKLLFHYYDKDFNNEADTPDNFQSRRPNTSFCFLDIRSPGLGDTAMYLCATSRALGANYGYTFGSGTRLTVV.

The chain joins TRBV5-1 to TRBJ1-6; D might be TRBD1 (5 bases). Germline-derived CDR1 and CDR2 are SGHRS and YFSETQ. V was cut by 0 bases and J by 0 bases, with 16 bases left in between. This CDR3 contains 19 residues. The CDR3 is CASSLVLGRLSSYNSPLHF. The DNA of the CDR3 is TGCGCCAGCAGCTTGGTCTTGGGACGGCTAAGCTCCTATAATTCACCCCTCCACTTT.

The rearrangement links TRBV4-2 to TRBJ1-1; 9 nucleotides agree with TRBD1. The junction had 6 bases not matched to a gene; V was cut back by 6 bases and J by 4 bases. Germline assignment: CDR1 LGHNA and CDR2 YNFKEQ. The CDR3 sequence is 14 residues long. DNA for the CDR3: TGTGCCAGCAGGCAACAGGGGGCCCGCACTGAAGCTTTCTTT. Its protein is CASRQQGARTEAFF.

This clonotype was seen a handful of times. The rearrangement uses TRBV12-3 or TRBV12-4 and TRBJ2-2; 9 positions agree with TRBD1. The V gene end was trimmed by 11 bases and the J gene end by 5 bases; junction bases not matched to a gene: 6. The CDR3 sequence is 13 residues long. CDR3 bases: TGTGCCGTCGGACAGGGGACGACCGGGGAGCTGTTTTTT. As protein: CAVGQGTTGELFF.

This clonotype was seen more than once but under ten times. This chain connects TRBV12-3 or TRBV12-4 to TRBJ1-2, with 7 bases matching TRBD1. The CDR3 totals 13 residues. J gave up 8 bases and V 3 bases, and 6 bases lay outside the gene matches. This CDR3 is CASSFRTGLGYTF. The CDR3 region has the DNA TGTGCCAGCAGTTTTCGGACAGGTCTCGGCTACACCTTC.

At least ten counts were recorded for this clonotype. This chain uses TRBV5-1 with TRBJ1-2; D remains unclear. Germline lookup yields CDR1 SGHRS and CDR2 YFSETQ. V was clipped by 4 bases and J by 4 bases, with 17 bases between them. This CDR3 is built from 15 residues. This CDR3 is CASSEDGVELYGYTF. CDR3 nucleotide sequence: TGCGCCAGCAGCGAGGACGGAGTAGAGCTCTATGGCTACACCTTC.

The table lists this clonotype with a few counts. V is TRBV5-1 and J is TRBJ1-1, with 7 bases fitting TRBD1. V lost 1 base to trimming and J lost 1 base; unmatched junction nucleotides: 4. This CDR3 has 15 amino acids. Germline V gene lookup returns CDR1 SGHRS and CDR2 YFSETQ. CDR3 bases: TGCGCCAGCAGCTTGTTAGGGGGCGCGAACACTGAAGCTTTCTTT. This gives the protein CASSLLGGANTEAFF.

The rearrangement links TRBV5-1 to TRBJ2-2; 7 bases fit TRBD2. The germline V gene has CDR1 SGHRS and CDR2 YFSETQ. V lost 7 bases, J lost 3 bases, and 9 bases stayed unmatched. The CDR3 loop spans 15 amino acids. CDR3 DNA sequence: TGCGCCAGCGGGACCGGGACTAAGTACACCGGGGAGCTGTTTTTT. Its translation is CASGTGTKYTGELFF. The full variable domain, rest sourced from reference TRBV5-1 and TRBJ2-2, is KAGVTQTPRYLIKTRGQQVTLSCSPISGHRSVSWYQQTPGQGLQFLFEYFSETQRNKGNFPGRFSGRQFSNSRSEMNVSTLELGDSALYLCASGTGTKYTGELFFGEGSRLTVL.

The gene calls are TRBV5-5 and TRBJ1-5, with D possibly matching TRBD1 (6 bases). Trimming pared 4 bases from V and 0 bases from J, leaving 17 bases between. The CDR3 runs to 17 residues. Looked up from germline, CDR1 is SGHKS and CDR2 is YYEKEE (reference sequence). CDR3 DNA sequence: TGTGCCAGCAGCGAGACGGGACACTTCTATAGCAATCAGCCCCAGCATTTT. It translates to CASSETGHFYSNQPQHF.